This T cell receptor (beta chain) was recorded in a study of OX40 agonist ivuxolimab in advanced cancers. TCRdb's copy holds only in-frame clones and misses some; the assay was immunoSEQ multiplex PCR. The data show under 80,000 clones, approximately 85% seen once. In this sample, this clone turned up once. The CDR3 spans 15 residues. Germline values: CDR1 MNHNS, CDR2 SASEGT. V lost 6 bases and J lost 5; bases outside the gene matches: 7. The receptor was isolated from an adult with an advanced solid tumor such as melanoma, head and neck, liver or kidney cancer. The V gene is TRBV6-1, the J gene TRBJ2-1; 10 bases fit TRBD2. Sequenced material: CD4+ or CD8+ T cells sorted from blood, taken in a trial of the OX40 agonist ivuxolimab. CDR3 amino acids: CASRGGLADNNEQFF. As DNA, the CDR3 is TGTGCCAGCAGGGGCGGACTAGCGGACAACAATGAGCAGTTCTTC.